This T cell receptor beta chain was documented in a study of cytomegalovirus exposure and HLA in healthy donors. At the level of the study: Clustering assigned 81% of the roughly 430 genotyped donors to the Caucasian-associated ancestry cluster. Overall study findings and caveats: An analysis that was carried out later associated 16,000 or so TCR beta sequences with HLA alleles at 0.05 false discovery rate.

In the PCR, 60 Vbeta and 13 Jbeta primers were used. The data were produced by immunoSEQ multiplex PCR, yet TCRdb's version contains in-frame clones alone and is incomplete. The table includes 150,000 to 200,000 clones, approximately 84% detected once. This clone was seen a few times. The target antigen is unknown. Germline V CDR1 and CDR2: MDHEN, SYDVKM. This CDR3 has 13 residues. Trimming cost V 3 bases and J 8 bases, with 10 bases left between them. The TCR comes from a woman between 45 and 60 years old in good health and CMV-seropositive. The rearrangement joins TRBV28 to TRBJ2-2, with TRBD1 as a possible D gene (5 bases). Sequences were obtained from PBMCs. The CDR3 DNA is TGTGCCAGCAGTTTCAGGGCCTTAGGGGAGCTGTTTTTT. This gives the protein CASSFRALGELFF.